This T cell receptor beta chain appears in the sequencing data of a study of OX40 agonist ivuxolimab in advanced cancers. Study-level information: Patients received the agonistic anti-OX40 (CD134) antibody ivuxolimab. Study-wide points: Within 6 weeks, CD4+ and CD8+ blood T cells expanded clonally at 0.1 to 3.0 mg/kg. Expanded clones tended on average to be more numerous among CD8+ T cells than CD4+.

On this clone itself: Its antigen is still unknown.

Clones were sequenced by immunoSEQ multiplex PCR, and TCRdb holds only the in-frame ones, with some missing. The data show around 50,000 clones, approximately 84% seen once. J gave up 8 bases and V 4 bases, and 2 bases lay outside the gene matches. This CDR3 contains 12 residues. Germline CDR1 is SGHRS and CDR2 is YFSETQ. The chain uses TRBV5-1 and TRBJ1-1, with 10 bases matching TRBD1. The receptor's source is an adult with an advanced solid tumor such as melanoma, head and neck, liver or kidney cancer. Sequencing was performed on CD4+ or CD8+ T cells sorted from blood, taken in a trial of the OX40 agonist ivuxolimab. CDR3 nucleotide sequence: TGCGCCAGCAGCGGGGACAGGGGCGAAGCTTTCTTT. It translates to CASSGDRGEAFF.